The TCR beta chain under discussion was sequenced for a study of T cell clones after liver transplantation (dated by TCRdb to between 2017 and 2020). For context, the study as a whole: ITN030ST, the source of the samples, was a randomized trial that attempted immunosuppression withdrawal within 2 years of liver transplantation. Donor-reactive T cell clones were identified by TCRbeta sequencing following a pre-transplant mixed lymphocyte reaction and were subsequently tracked in post-transplant blood. As an antigen-independent comparator for donor-reactive sequences, third party-reactive TCRbeta sequences were also identified from pre-transplant MLRs. Of the eight recipients, a few were HCV-positive, while the remaining recipients had been transplanted for non-autoimmune, non-viral indications. Until randomization at 12-24 months post-transplant, subjects were given standard immunosuppression, with no induction therapy. Tolerance meant complete immunosuppression withdrawal for at least one year without liver enzymes rising beyond twice the upper limit of normal. Blood samples were collected pre-transplant, pre-randomization before withdrawal, and post-randomization after either complete withdrawal or failed withdrawal. Of the 8 liver transplant recipients making up the studied cohort, 3 were classified as tolerant and 5 as non-tolerant. Study-level results and caveats: The decline in donor-reactive sequences exceeded the decline in third party-reactive sequences, suggesting partial antigen-specific deletion that was unrelated to withdrawal success. Because of small, heterogeneous patient numbers and non-standardized post-transplant time points, the conclusions were only preliminary. Once repertoire turnover was taken into account, donor-reactive detection showed a significant reduction for CD4 in 7 of 8 subjects and for CD8 in 8 of 8. Low numbers of available donor cells limited the measurable donor-reactive repertoire in two subjects. Because allograft tissue specimens were not available, migration of donor-reactive T cells into the graft, rather than deletion, may have occurred. In 5 of 8 subjects, circulating donor-reactive CD4 TCRbeta sequences decreased significantly after transplant, regardless of tolerance or HCV status.

The sample's time point label, in plain terms: pre-transplant. Unstimulated PBMCs, after thawing, were stained for CD3, CD4 and CD8 and then FACS-sorted into CD3+CD4+ and CD3+CD8+ populations. Each of the 8 studied subjects was randomized to immunosuppression withdrawal. The Qiagen DNeasy Blood and Tissue Kit was used for isolation of genomic DNA. For this clone: The antigen it binds to is not known. No base quality information exists; no much larger clone differs at one position.

V is pared back by 2 bases and J by 1 base, with 11 bases lying between the germline termini. Reading the germline V gene gives CDR1 SGHVS and CDR2 FQNEAQ. The CDR3 holds 15 amino acids from the cysteine to the phenylalanine. Only the CDR3 DNA is retained, 45 bases long and in frame from the first base. Frozen genomic DNA underwent high-throughput TCRbeta CDR3 sequencing by immunoSEQ, including PCR amplification, mapping, bias correction and internal controls. As for the original processing: Productive rearrangements were retained, and unique TCRbeta sequences were defined by the CDR3 nucleotide sequence together with the V and J gene. For classification of a sequence as donor-reactive, at least 5-fold expansion in CFSE-low cells relative to unstimulated pre-transplant cells and a frequency of at least 0.01% were required. Minimum frequency thresholds were set for each subject on the basis of the unstimulated sample with the lowest template count, so that a detection power of at least 90% was ensured. Repertoire turnover was measured by Jensen-Shannon divergence between the top 1000 TCRbeta sequences post- and pre-transplant. Two-sided Fisher's exact tests were used to test for changes in the detection of donor-reactive sequences. TCRdb holds this immuneACCESS table with in-frame rearrangements only. Some clones are missing; in checked studies, unresolved V genes explain under half, and the rest has no known cause. V, J and clone size are taken as reported in that table, and D and trimming were inferred from the DNA itself. The table for this sample lists about 78,000 clones; over 70% of them were counted only once. 0.45% to 0.65% of the sample is in the top ten clones.

The chain was built from TRBV7-8 and TRBJ1-1; matching of 5 bases hints at TRBD1 as the D gene. This clonotype originated in a human donor who received a liver transplant. Sequenced here: CD4+ T cells from blood, sampled before liver transplant. DNA sequence: TGTGCCAGCAGCTTAACGACCGGGACGAACACTGAAGCTTTCTTT. The translation is CASSLTTGTNTEAFF.